This entry features one T cell receptor beta chain sequence. As yet, its antigen is unknown. TCRdb reprocessed the 5' RACE reads via MiXCR and lists one record per CDR3 protein. The table lists more than 350,000 distinct CDR3 sequences, approximately 10% of them singletons. The data were obtained in a study of T cells after yellow fever vaccination. Notes on the study in general: Abundant clonotypes from the bulk population could have been carried over as contaminants into FACS-sorted repertoires.

The sample in question was PBMCs, obtained on the day of the first yellow fever vaccination. This clonotype was sampled from a man between 18 and 29 years old who received the YFV17D yellow fever vaccine.

CDR3 loop: CASGWAGAPDTQYF. CDR3 bases: TGTGCCAGCGGGTGGGCGGGGGCGCCAGATACGCAGTATTTT. The genes are TRBV6-1 and TRBJ2-3; a weak D match, TRBD2 (7 bases). The V end lost 8 bases, the J end lost 4 bases, and 16 bases lay between the germline ends. CDR1 and CDR2 from the germline V gene are MNHNS and SASEGT. CDR3 length: 14 residues.